This T cell receptor beta chain comes out of a study of cytomegalovirus exposure and HLA in healthy donors. Study-level background: Most donors, about 77% of 398 genotyped, fell in the Caucasian-associated ancestry cluster.

A remark on this clone: Its specificity is unknown.

Study-wide results and caveats: Being productive about 87% or about 30% of the time was typical of most TCR beta V segments in an earlier analysis. Later work associated roughly 15,000 TCR beta sequences with HLA alleles at 0.05 false discovery rate.

Amplification used 60 Vbeta primers and 13 Jbeta primers. Authors' processing steps: There were some 87 million unique TCR beta chains by a later count, and some 11 million of them were shared. Using immunoSEQ multiplex PCR, the repertoire was profiled, and TCRdb retains in-frame clones only, with some absent. The V and J calls and clone size were taken over from that table, and D and trimming were inferred from the DNA. This sample carries fewer than 200,000 clones, 60% to 75% of them seen once, and the ten largest clones take about 3%. Input material: PBMCs. The source is a woman in her fifties or sixties in good health and CMV-seropositive.

The CDR3 nucleotides read TGTGCCAGCAGTTTACGACAACAAAGCTCCTACGAGCAGTACTTC. Protein: CASSLRQQSSYEQYF. V usage is TRBV2 and J usage is TRBJ2-7; D is unclear. Germline-derived CDR1 and CDR2 are SNHLY and FYNNEI. The CDR3 is 15 residues long. V lost 5 bases and J lost 0, with 14 bases in between. Complete variable domain (other parts from reference TRBV2 and TRBJ2-7): EPEVTQTPSHQVTQMGQEVILRCVPISNHLYFYWYRQILGQKVEFLVSFYNNEISEKSEIFDDQFSVERPDGSNFTLKIRSTKLEDSAMYFCASSLRQQSSYEQYFGPGTRLTVT.